This T cell receptor beta chain was sequenced in a study of blood T cell dynamics during melanoma immunotherapy. Study summary: First-line therapy was either pembrolizumab or nivolumab with ipilimumab for metastatic melanoma. Study-level findings and limits: Immune-effector CD8+ cells best matched cell-free DNA CDR3 sequences and were most clonal.

The time point was: pre-treatment baseline. The method was immunoSEQ multiplex PCR; TCRdb's version includes in-frame clones alone and lacks a portion of them. The table lists 1,400 or so clones, approximately 71% of them singletons. This CDR3 comprises 15 residues. CDR1 and CDR2 from the germline V gene are LNHDA and SQIVND (reference sequence). V was pared by 6 bases and J by 2 bases, with 14 bases between. This clone was found a few times. Its target is not known. The sequence was obtained from a human donor with melanoma. The specimen was central memory CD8+ T cells from blood, collected from a patient treated with checkpoint blockade. The chain recombines TRBV19 with TRBJ2-1, with D maybe TRBD2 (5 bases). The CDR3 loop reads CASSLGSGTYNEQFF. In DNA, the CDR3 is TGTGCCAGTAGCCTGGGGAGCGGAACCTACAATGAGCAGTTCTTC.